Following are 7 T cell receptor beta chains from one sample sequenced in a study of cytomegalovirus exposure and HLA in healthy donors. PCR amplification relied on 60 Vbeta primers (plus 13 Jbeta primers). Profiling relied on immunoSEQ multiplex PCR, and the TCRdb table lists in-frame clones only, not all of them. The profile shows fewer than 200,000 clones, under 90% of them singletons. Specimen: PBMCs. The receptors shown here come from a male donor in good health and CMV-seronegative.

The rearrangement uses TRBV27 and TRBJ2-7, with 8 bases identical to TRBD1. The trim removed 5 bases at V and 3 bases at J, leaving 9 bases unmatched. The CDR3 runs 15 residues. The germline gives CDR1 MNHEY, CDR2 SMNVEV (reference sequence). In nucleotides, the CDR3 is TGTGCCAGCAGTCCCAGACAGGGGATCGACTACGAGCAGTACTTC. Translation: CASSPRQGIDYEQYF.

The genes are TRBV7-9 and TRBJ2-1; 11 positions match TRBD2. V lost 6 bases to trimming and J lost 9 bases; unmatched junction nucleotides: 10. Germline assignment: CDR1 SEHNR and CDR2 FQNEAQ (reference sequence). CDR3 length: 15 residues. The CDR3: CASRSGTSGTSEQFF. The CDR3 DNA reads TGTGCCAGCAGGTCCGGGACTAGCGGCACATCTGAGCAGTTCTTC.

The chain carries TRBV6-1 and TRBJ1-2, with 8 positions matching TRBD1. The J segment lost 7 bases and the V segment lost 4 bases, leaving 11 bases of the junction unmatched. This CDR3 is 15 amino acids long. Germline V gene sequence: CDR1 MNHNS, CDR2 SASEGT. CDR3 nucleotide sequence: TGTGCCAGCAGTGCAGACCGGACAGGGTCGGGTGGCTACACCTTC. This encodes CASSADRTGSGGYTF.

V and J are TRBV6-5 and TRBJ1-6; D call uncertain. Germline V CDR1 and CDR2: MNHEY, SVGAGI. Trimming cost V 6 bases and J 10 bases, with 16 bases left between them. This CDR3 contains 14 residues. CDR3 region: CASRATAAGSPLHF. In DNA, the CDR3 is TGTGCCAGCAGGGCTACAGCGGCTGGCTCACCCCTCCACTTT.

The chain is built from TRBV21-1 and TRBJ2-1; TRBD2, as called in the table, went unchecked against the DNA. TRBV21-1 is tagged as a pseudogene. The CDR3 runs to 17 residues. The CDR3 DNA reads TGTGCCAGCAGCAAAGCCAGACTAGAAGGGAATAACAATGAGCAGTTCTTC. Protein sequence: CASSKARLEGNNNEQFF.

The chain uses TRBV28 and TRBJ2-4, with TRBD2 matching over 7 bases. CDR3 size: 16 residues. CDR1 MDHEN and CDR2 SYDVKM come from the germline V gene. V lost 3 bases, J lost 0 bases, and 5 bases stayed unmatched. The CDR3 DNA sequence: TGTGCCAGCAGTTTCTCTAGCGGTCTAGCCAAAAACATTCAGTACTTC. Its translation: CASSFSSGLAKNIQYF.

V and J are TRBV6-1 and TRBJ2-7, with 7 bases identical to TRBD2. J gave up 4 bases and V 7 bases, and 7 bases lay outside the gene matches. Per the germline V gene, CDR1 is MNHNS and CDR2 is SASEGT. The CDR3 extends over 13 amino acids. The DNA of the CDR3 is TGTGCCAGCAAACTAGCGACGACGTACGAGCAGTACTTC. This translates into CASKLATTYEQYF.